These 25 T cell receptor beta chains share one sample of origin, sequenced in a study of OX40 agonist ivuxolimab in advanced cancers. Libraries came from the immunoSEQ multiplex PCR assay. The immuneACCESS repertoire file appears here via TCRdb, limited to in-frame rearrangements. These files lack a portion of the clones; in checked studies, under half of the deficit traces to unresolved V genes, and the cause of the others is not known. Recorded for this sample are around 60,000 clones; about 90% of them occurred a single time. Of the sample, roughly 17% is held by the ten largest clones. The sequencing used CD4+ or CD8+ T cells sorted from blood, collected in a trial of the OX40 agonist ivuxolimab. Every receptor here comes from an adult with an advanced solid tumor such as melanoma, head and neck, liver or kidney cancer.

The chain links TRBV19 to TRBJ1-1; D is perhaps TRBD1 (6 bases). Germline V gene lookup returns CDR1 LNHDA and CDR2 SQIVND (reference sequence). This CDR3 is 16 amino acids long. Trimming took 5 bases from V and 0 from J, leaving 16 bases between them. The CDR3 spells CASSQYRRTVNTEAFF. The CDR3 bases are TGTGCCAGTAGTCAATACCGGCGGACAGTGAACACTGAAGCTTTCTTT.

The chain is built from TRBV11-1 and TRBJ1-4; D gene ambiguous. The CDR3 sequence is 11 residues long. V gave up 2 bases and J gave up 11 bases, with 6 bases separating them. Germline V gene lookup returns CDR1 SGHAT and CDR2 FQDESV (reference sequence). Here the CDR3 reads CASSLRRKLFF. The CDR3 coding sequence is TGTGCCAGCAGCTTAAGGCGGAAACTGTTTTTT.

The chain combines TRBV14 with TRBJ1-4, with D uncertain. Trimming took off 1 base at V and 0 bases at J, with 9 bases between the two ends. Germline-derived CDR1 and CDR2 are SGHDN and FVKESK. The CDR3 totals 16 residues. CDR3 bases: TGTGCCAGCAGCCAAGCTAGGCGGCCAACTAATGAAAAACTGTTTTTT. The encoded protein is CASSQARRPTNEKLFF.

The rearrangement joins TRBV28 to TRBJ1-6, with D unclear. The CDR3 is 11 amino acids. Germline CDR1 and CDR2: MDHEN and SYDVKM. V lost 4 bases and J 6 bases, leaving 1 base between the germline ends. The CDR3 region is CASSSNSPLHF. The CDR3 DNA is TGTGCCAGCAGTTCTAATTCACCCCTCCACTTT.

The rearrangement uses TRBV18 and TRBJ1-1, with 10 bases aligning to TRBD1. The CDR3 spans 15 residues. Germline values: CDR1 KGHSH, CDR2 LQKENI. Unmatched junction bases numbered 7, after V lost 5 bases and J lost 4 bases. CDR3 loop: CASSGGTGVPTEAFF. The CDR3 DNA reads as TGTGCCAGCTCAGGAGGGACAGGGGTTCCCACTGAAGCTTTCTTT.

The chain links TRBV4-1 to TRBJ2-1; possibly TRBD2 for D (6 bases). The V gene's germline CDR1 is MGHRA and CDR2 YSYEKL. Trimming removed 1 base at V and 4 bases at J, with 29 bases between. The length of the CDR3 is 21 residues. The CDR3 sequence: CASSQVGAGTGTWYRYNEQFF. The CDR3 bases are TGCGCCAGCAGCCAAGTGGGTGCCGGGACTGGGACTTGGTACCGATACAATGAGCAGTTCTTC.

V is TRBV18 and J is TRBJ2-2; 7 nucleotides align to TRBD1. The CDR3 length is 14 residues. The V gene's germline CDR1 is KGHSH and CDR2 LQKENI. The trim removed 3 bases at V and 5 bases at J, leaving 3 bases unmatched. The chain's CDR3 is CASSPTGRTGELFF. CDR3 bases: TGTGCCAGCTCACCGACAGGGCGGACCGGGGAGCTGTTTTTT.

The V gene is TRBV9, the J gene TRBJ2-3; 15 positions agree with TRBD2. Trimming took 4 bases from V and 4 from J; bases not matched to a gene: 7. This CDR3 is built from 17 residues. CDR1 and CDR2 (germline): SGDLS, YYNGEE. CDR3 sequence: CASSTGTSGRLADTQYF. The CDR3 nucleotides are TGTGCCAGCAGCACCGGGACTAGCGGGAGGTTGGCAGATACGCAGTATTTT.

This clone was seen only a few times. The chain employs TRBV6-1 and TRBJ2-7, with 9 bases identical to TRBD1. Losses at the gene ends were 6 bases for V and 3 bases for J; bases not matched to a gene: 6. The CDR3 sequence is 14 residues long. Germline values: CDR1 MNHNS, CDR2 SASEGT. The CDR3 region has the DNA TGTGCCAGCAGGACCGGGACAGGGCACTACGAGCAGTACTTC. It is translated as CASRTGTGHYEQYF.

The chain joins TRBV13 to TRBJ2-1; D unclear. The CDR3 is 13 residues long. Between the trimmed V and J ends, which lost 3 bases and 8 bases, there was a span of 11 bases. Per the germline V gene, CDR1 is PRHDT and CDR2 is FYEKMQ (reference sequence). CDR3: CASSLDESDEQFF. In DNA, the CDR3 is TGTGCCAGCAGCTTGGACGAGAGCGATGAGCAGTTCTTC.

This clone was seen a handful of times. The V gene is TRBV6-5, the J gene TRBJ2-7; 7 nucleotides match TRBD1. The CDR3 spans 14 residues. The germline V gene has CDR1 MNHEY and CDR2 SVGAGI. Losses at the gene ends were 5 bases for V and 2 bases for J; bases not matched to a gene: 6. DNA of the CDR3: TGTGCCAGCAGTAAAAACAGGGGTCCCTACGAGCAGTACTTC. It is translated as CASSKNRGPYEQYF.

This sequence joins TRBV5-8 and TRBJ2-5, with TRBD2 matching over 7 bases. The CDR3 extends over 15 amino acids. V was clipped by 1 base and J by 4 bases; unmatched bases: 7. Per the germline V gene, CDR1 is SGHTS and CDR2 is YDEGEE. The CDR3 is CASSLFGGSLETQYF. The CDR3 nucleotides read TGTGCCAGCAGCTTGTTTGGCGGGAGTCTAGAGACCCAGTACTTC.

CDR3 in DNA: TGTGCCTGGACACTACAGCCAAACACTGAAGCTTTCTTT. Protein product: CAWTLQPNTEAFF. The chain combines TRBV30 with TRBJ1-1; D gene unclear. The germline gives CDR1 GTSNPN, CDR2 SVGIG (reference sequence). V was clipped by 4 bases and J by 2 bases, with 11 bases between them. This CDR3 comprises 13 residues.

This clone has more than one count but fewer than ten. The genes are TRBV6-1 and TRBJ1-2; D gene ambiguous. CDR3 length: 14 amino acids. V was shortened by 4 bases and J by 3 bases, with 12 bases between the two germline ends. Germline assignment: CDR1 MNHNS and CDR2 SASEGT. The CDR3 sequence: CASSGAYGDYGYTF. DNA for the CDR3: TGTGCCAGCAGTGGGGCCTATGGGGACTATGGCTACACCTTC.

V and J are TRBV4-1 and TRBJ1-2, with D perhaps matching TRBD1 (6 bases). Germline V gives CDR1 MGHRA, CDR2 YSYEKL. V was clipped by 2 bases and J by 2 bases, with 9 bases between them. The CDR3 has 14 residues. The CDR3 here is CASSQPTGNYGYTF. DNA of the CDR3: TGCGCCAGCAGCCAACCTACAGGGAACTATGGCTACACCTTC.

The DNA for the CDR3 is TGTGCCAGCAGCCCGAAGGGGGCCAAAGGTGCCGAGCAGTACTTC. It codes for CASSPKGAKGAEQYF. The rearrangement uses TRBV11-2 and TRBJ2-7; 7 bases match TRBD1. This CDR3 is built from 15 residues. Losses at the gene ends were 5 bases for V and 6 bases for J; bases not matched to a gene: 13. Germline CDR1 reads SGHAT; CDR2 reads FQNNGV.

The chain has TRBV6-1 and TRBJ1-4; D is perhaps TRBD1 (5 bases). Trimming stripped 10 bases from V and 4 bases from J, with 16 bases between. Germline V gene data show CDR1 as MNHNS and CDR2 as SASEGT. This CDR3 is 14 amino acids long. CDR3 sequence reads: CATQGSLHNEKLFF. The CDR3, as DNA: TGTGCCACGCAGGGTTCTCTCCATAATGAAAAACTGTTTTTT.

This sequence joins TRBV7-2 and TRBJ2-5, with TRBD1 matching 9 bases. Judging by the DNA end, TRBJ2-7 fits better; the J call may be wrong. This CDR3 comprises 15 residues. Germline CDR1 reads SGHTA; CDR2 reads FQGNSA. The CDR3 region has the DNA TGTGCCAGCAGCCAAAGGGGGACAGGGTATTACGAGCAGTACTTC. Translating gives CASSQRGTGYYEQYF.

The chain joins TRBV29-1 to TRBJ1-1, with D hard to call. CDR1 SQVTM and CDR2 ANQGSEA come from the germline V gene. Trimming cost V 3 bases and J 3 bases, with 8 bases left between them. This CDR3 has 12 residues. The CDR3 region is CSVEGRYTEAFF. The CDR3, as DNA: TGCAGCGTTGAGGGGAGATACACTGAAGCTTTCTTT.

This chain joins TRBV5-5 and TRBJ2-7; 9 positions match TRBD2. Germline V CDR1 and CDR2: SGHKS, YYEKEE (reference sequence). The V and J ends lost 3 bases and 4 bases, in that order; junction bases with no gene match: 8. CDR3 size: 15 residues. CDR3 DNA: TGTGCCAGCAGCTGGGACCTCAGCGGGAGGTACGAGCAGTACTTC. This translates into CASSWDLSGRYEQYF. The entire variable domain, with the rest obtained from reference TRBV5-5 and TRBJ2-7, is as follows: DAGVTQSPTHLIKTRGQQVTLRCSPISGHKSVSWYQQVLGQGPQFIFQYYEKEERGRGNFPDRFSARQFPNYSSELNVNALLLGDSALYLCASSWDLSGRYEQYFGPGTRLTVT.

This clone was observed once. V usage is TRBV6-5 and J usage is TRBJ1-1; D unclear. Trimming cost V 0 bases and J 5 bases, with 10 bases left between them. This CDR3 has 14 amino acids. Germline CDR1 MNHEY, CDR2 SVGAGI. CDR3 region: CASSYSVHGTEAFF. DNA for the CDR3: TGTGCCAGCAGTTACTCCGTCCACGGGACTGAAGCTTTCTTT.

The chain recombines TRBV28 with TRBJ2-7, with 11 bases aligning to TRBD2. CDR1 is MDHEN and CDR2 is SYDVKM in the germline V gene. J was trimmed by 0 bases and V by 3 bases; bases with no gene match: 4. The CDR3 has 16 residues. As DNA, the CDR3 is TGTGCCAGCAGTTTGCTAGCGGGAGGTCGCTCCTACGAGCAGTACTTC. It translates to CASSLLAGGRSYEQYF.

This clone was observed a handful of times. The chain is built from TRBV28 and TRBJ1-6; D is uncertain. V was pared by 10 bases and J by 4 bases, with 11 bases between. There are 13 residues in the CDR3. Germline assignment: CDR1 MDHEN and CDR2 SYDVKM. CDR3 DNA sequence: TGTGCCACCGCCCGAGCGTATAATTCACCCCTCCACTTT. Translating it yields CATARAYNSPLHF.

The chain combines TRBV2 with TRBJ2-7; 9 bases fit TRBD2. V dropped 8 bases and J dropped 2; count of bases not matched to a gene: 10. CDR3 length: 15 residues. Germline V gene sequence: CDR1 SNHLY, CDR2 FYNNEI. For the CDR3, the DNA is TGTGCCAGCTCTCCCCCGACTAGCGGAACCTACGAGCAGTACTTC. This codes for CASSPPTSGTYEQYF.

The V gene is TRBV7-9, the J gene TRBJ1-3; tentative D call: TRBD1 (6 bases). The CDR3 is 14 residues long. The germline V gene encodes CDR1 SEHNR and CDR2 FQNEAQ (reference sequence). The germline V and J ends were trimmed by 7 bases and 2 bases, with 12 bases remaining between them. CDR3 sequence reads: CASTLTGTGNTIYF. The CDR3 DNA reads as TGTGCCAGCACCCTAACAGGGACTGGAAACACCATATATTTT. Filled out from reference TRBV7-9 and TRBJ1-3, the complete variable domain reads DTGVSQNPRHKITKRGQNVTFRCDPISEHNRLYWYRQTLGQGPEFLTYFQNEAQLEKSRLLSDRFSAERPKGSFSTLEIQRTEQGDSAMYLCASTLTGTGNTIYFGEGSWLTVV.